This T cell receptor (beta chain) was identified in a study of glioma-infiltrating T cells after dendritic cell vaccination. Study information: Dendritic cells derived from monocytes and pulsed with autologous tumor lysate formed the vaccine.

Time point defined: after dendritic cell vaccination, including at tumor progression/relapse. Blood PBMC samples: pre-vaccination, two weeks post third vaccination, and at tumor progression. The repertoire was sequenced with immunoSEQ multiplex PCR; TCRdb's copy has only in-frame clones and lacks some. The sample holds approximately 110,000 clones, nearly 90% seen once. The CDR3 length is 15 residues. CDR1 is LNHNV, CDR2 YYDKDF, per germline (reference sequence). The germline V and J ends were trimmed by 0 bases and 6 bases, with 9 bases remaining between them. This clone was recorded a few times. The chain joins TRBV15 to TRBJ2-6, with D hard to call. The input for sequencing was blood, taken after dendritic cell vaccination. The source is a human donor with glioblastoma. CDR3 region: CATSRDPVEANVLTF. CDR3 bases: TGTGCCACCAGCAGAGATCCGGTAGAGGCCAACGTCCTGACTTTC.